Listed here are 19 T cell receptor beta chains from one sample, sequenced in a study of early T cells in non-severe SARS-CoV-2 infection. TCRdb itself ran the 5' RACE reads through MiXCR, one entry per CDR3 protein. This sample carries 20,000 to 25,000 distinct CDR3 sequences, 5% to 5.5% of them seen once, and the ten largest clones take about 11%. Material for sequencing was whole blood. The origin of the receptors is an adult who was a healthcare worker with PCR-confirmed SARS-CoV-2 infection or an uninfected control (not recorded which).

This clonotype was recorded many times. The CDR3 protein is CATSDSLAGGTSYNEQFF. The CDR3 DNA reads as TGTGCCACCAGTGACTCACTAGCGGGAGGAACCAGTTACAATGAGCAGTTCTTC. The J gene is TRBJ2-1, the V gene TRBV24-1; TRBD2 matches 12 bases. The germline V gene has CDR1 KGHDR and CDR2 SFDVKD. J gave up 4 bases and V 4 bases, and 10 bases lay outside the gene matches. The length of the CDR3 is 18 residues.

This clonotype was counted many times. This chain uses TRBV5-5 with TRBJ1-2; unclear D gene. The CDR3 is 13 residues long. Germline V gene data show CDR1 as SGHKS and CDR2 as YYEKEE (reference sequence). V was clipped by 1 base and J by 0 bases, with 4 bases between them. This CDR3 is CASSLSTNYGYTF. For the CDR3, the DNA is TGTGCCAGCAGCTTGTCCACTAACTATGGCTACACCTTC.

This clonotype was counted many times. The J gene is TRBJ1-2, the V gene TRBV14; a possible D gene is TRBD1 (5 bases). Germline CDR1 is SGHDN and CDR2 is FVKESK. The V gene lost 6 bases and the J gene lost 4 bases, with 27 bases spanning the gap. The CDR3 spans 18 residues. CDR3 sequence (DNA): TGTGCCAGCAGACTCCCACCCGGGACTCTTACCCTCTCCTATGGCTACACCTTC. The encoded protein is CASRLPPGTLTLSYGYTF. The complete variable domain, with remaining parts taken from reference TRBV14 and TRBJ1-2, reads EAGVTQFPSHSVIEKGQTVTLRCDPISGHDNLYWYRRVMGKEIKFLLHFVKESKQDESGMPNNRFLAERTGGTYSTLKVQPAELEDSGVYFCASRLPPGTLTLSYGYTFGSGTRLTVV.

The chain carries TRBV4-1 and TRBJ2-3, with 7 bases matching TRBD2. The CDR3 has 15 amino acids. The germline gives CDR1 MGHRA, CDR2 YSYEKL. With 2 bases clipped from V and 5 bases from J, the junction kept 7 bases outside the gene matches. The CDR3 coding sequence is TGCGCCAGCAGCCAATTTCTGCTAGCGGAAGATACGCAGTATTTT. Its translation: CASSQFLLAEDTQYF.

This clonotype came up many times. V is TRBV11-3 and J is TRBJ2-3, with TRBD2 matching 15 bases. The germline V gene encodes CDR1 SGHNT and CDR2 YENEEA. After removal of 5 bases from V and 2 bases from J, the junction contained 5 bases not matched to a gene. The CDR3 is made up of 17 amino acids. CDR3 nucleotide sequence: TGTGCCAGCAGCAGCAGGACTAGCGGGAGGGCCACAGATACGCAGTATTTT. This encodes CASSSRTSGRATDTQYF.

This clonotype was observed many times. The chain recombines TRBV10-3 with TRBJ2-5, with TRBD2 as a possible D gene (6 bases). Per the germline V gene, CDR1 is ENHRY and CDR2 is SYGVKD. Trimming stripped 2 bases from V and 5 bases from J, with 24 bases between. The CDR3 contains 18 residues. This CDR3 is CAISERGIRGTGGETQYF. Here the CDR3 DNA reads TGTGCCATCAGTGAGAGGGGTATCCGGGGGACCGGCGGGGAGACCCAGTACTTC.

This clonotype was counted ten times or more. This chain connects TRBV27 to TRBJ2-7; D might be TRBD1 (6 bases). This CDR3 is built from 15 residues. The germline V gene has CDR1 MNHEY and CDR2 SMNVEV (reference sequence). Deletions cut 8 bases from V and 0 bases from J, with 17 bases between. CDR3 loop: CASRPDRTVSYEQYV. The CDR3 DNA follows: TGTGCCAGCCGACCCGATCGGACAGTCTCCTACGAGCAGTACGTC.

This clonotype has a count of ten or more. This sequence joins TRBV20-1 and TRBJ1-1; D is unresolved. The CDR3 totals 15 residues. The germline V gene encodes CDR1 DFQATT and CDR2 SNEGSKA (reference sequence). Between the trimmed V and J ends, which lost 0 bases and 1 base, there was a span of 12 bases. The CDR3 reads CSARDLAAQNTEAFF. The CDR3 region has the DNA TGCAGTGCTAGAGATCTGGCAGCACAGAACACTGAAGCTTTCTTT.

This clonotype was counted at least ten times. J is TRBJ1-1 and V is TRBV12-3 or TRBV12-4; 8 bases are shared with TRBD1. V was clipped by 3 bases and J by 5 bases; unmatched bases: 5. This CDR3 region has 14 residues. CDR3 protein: CASSFGQGATEAFF. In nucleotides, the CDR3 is TGTGCCAGCAGTTTTGGTCAGGGGGCGACTGAAGCTTTCTTT.

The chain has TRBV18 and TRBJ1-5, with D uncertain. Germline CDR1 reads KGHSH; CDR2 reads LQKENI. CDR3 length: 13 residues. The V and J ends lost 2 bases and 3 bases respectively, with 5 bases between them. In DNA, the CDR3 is TGTGCCAGCTCACCAGGGAACAATCAGCCCCAGCATTTT. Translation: CASSPGNNQPQHF.

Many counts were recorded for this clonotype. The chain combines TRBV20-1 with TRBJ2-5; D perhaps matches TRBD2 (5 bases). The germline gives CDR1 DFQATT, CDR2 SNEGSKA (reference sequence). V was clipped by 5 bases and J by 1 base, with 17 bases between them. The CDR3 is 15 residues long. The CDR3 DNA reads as TGCAGTGCTCCACGGATGGGCGGGTCCCAAGAGACCCAGTACTTC. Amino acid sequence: CSAPRMGGSQETQYF.

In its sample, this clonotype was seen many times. CDR3 in DNA: TGCGCCAGCAGCCAAGATTATGGGGGGCTGGCTGAAGCTTTCTTT. Its protein product is CASSQDYGGLAEAFF. V usage is TRBV4-3 and J usage is TRBJ1-1, with a possible D match to TRBD1 (6 bases). Between the trimmed V and J ends, which lost 0 bases and 6 bases, there was a span of 14 bases. The length of the CDR3 is 15 residues. Germline values: CDR1 LGHNA, CDR2 YSLEER.

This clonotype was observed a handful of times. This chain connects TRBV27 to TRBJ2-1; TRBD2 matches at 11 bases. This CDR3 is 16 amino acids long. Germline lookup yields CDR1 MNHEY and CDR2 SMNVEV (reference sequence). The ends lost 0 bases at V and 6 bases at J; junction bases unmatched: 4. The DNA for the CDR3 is TGTGCCAGCAGTTTATCTACTAGCGGGGGCCCCAATGAGCAGTTCTTC. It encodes CASSLSTSGGPNEQFF.

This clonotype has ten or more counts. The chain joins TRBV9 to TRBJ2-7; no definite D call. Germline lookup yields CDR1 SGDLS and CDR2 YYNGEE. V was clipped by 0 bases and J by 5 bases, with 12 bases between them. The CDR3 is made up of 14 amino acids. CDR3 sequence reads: CASSVAEFRNEQYV. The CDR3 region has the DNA TGTGCCAGCAGCGTAGCCGAGTTTAGGAACGAGCAGTACGTC.

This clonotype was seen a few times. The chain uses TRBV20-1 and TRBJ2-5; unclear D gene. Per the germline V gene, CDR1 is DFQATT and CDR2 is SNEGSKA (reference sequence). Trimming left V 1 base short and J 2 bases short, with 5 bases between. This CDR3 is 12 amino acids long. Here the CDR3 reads CSARAQQETQYF. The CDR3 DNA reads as TGCAGTGCTAGAGCTCAGCAAGAGACCCAGTACTTC.

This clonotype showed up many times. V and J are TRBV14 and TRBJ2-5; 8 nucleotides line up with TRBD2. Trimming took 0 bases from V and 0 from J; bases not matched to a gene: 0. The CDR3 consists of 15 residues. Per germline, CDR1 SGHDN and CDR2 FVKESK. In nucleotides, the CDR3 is TGTGCCAGCAGCCAAGAACTAGCGGACCAAGAGACCCAGTACTTC. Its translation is CASSQELADQETQYF.

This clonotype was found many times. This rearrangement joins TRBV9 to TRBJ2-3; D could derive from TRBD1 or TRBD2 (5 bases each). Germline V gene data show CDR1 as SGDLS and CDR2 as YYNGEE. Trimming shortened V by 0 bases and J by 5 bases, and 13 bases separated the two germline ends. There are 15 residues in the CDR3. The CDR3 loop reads CASSVESGGRDTQYF. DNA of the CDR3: TGTGCCAGCAGCGTAGAGTCTGGGGGACGAGATACGCAGTATTTT.

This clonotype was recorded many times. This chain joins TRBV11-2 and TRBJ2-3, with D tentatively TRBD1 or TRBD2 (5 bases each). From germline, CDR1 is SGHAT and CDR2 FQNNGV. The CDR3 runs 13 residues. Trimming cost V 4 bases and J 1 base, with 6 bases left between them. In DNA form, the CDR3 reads TGTGCCAGCAGCTCGGGGCGCACAGATACGCAGTATTTT. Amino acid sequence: CASSSGRTDTQYF.

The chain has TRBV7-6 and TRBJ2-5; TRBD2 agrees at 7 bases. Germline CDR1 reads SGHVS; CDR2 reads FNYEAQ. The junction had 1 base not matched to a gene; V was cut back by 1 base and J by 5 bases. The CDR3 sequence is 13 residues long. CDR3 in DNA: TGTGCCAGCAGCTTAGGGGAGGGGGAGACCCAGTACTTC. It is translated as CASSLGEGETQYF. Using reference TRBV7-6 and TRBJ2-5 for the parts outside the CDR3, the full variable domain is GAGVSQSPRYKVTKRGQDVALRCDPISGHVSLYWYRQALGQGPEFLTYFNYEAQQDKSGLPNDRFSAERPEGSISTLTIQRTEQRDSAMYRCASSLGEGETQYFGPGTRLLVL.